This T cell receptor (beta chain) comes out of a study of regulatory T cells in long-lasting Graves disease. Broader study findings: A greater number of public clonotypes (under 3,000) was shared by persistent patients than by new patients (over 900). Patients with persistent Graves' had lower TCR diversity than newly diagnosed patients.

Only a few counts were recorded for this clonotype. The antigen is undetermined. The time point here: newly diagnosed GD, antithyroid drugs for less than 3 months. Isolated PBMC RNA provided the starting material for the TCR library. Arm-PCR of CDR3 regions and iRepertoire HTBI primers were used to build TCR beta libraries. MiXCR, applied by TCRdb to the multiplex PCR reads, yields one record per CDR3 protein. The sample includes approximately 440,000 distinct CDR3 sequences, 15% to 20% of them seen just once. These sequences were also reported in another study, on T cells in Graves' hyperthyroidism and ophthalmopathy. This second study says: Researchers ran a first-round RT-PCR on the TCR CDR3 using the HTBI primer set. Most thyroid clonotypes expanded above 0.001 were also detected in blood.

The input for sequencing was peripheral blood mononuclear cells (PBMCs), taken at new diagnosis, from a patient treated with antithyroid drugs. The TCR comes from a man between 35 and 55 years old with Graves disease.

The CDR3 is CASSYYGRDYEQYF. Written as DNA, the CDR3 is TGTGCCAGCAGTTACTACGGACGGGACTACGAGCAGTACTTC. The chain carries TRBV6-5 and TRBJ2-7; D is possibly TRBD2 (5 bases). The V and J ends lost 1 base and 3 bases respectively, with 10 bases between them. The germline V gene has CDR1 MNHEY and CDR2 SVGAGI. The length of the CDR3 is 14 residues.